Below are 29 T cell receptor beta chains sequenced from a single sample in a study of ipilimumab plus nivolumab after autologous stem cell transplantation. TCRdb's table, derived via immunoSEQ multiplex PCR, lists solely in-frame clones and lacks some. The sample shows 12,000 or so clones, 69% of them seen only once. The starting material was PBMCs, obtained in a trial of ipilimumab plus nivolumab as post-transplant consolidation. These TCRs come from a male donor with diffuse large B-cell lymphoma.

A single count supports this clone. The V call is TRBV13, the J call TRBJ2-6; unclear D gene. Trimming took 3 bases from V and 4 from J, leaving 10 bases between them. The germline V gene encodes CDR1 PRHDT and CDR2 FYEKMQ (reference sequence). The CDR3 has 15 amino acids. CDR3 sequence (DNA): TGTGCCAGCAGCTTTATAGAAGGGGGGGCCAACGTCCTGACTTTC. Translation: CASSFIEGGANVLTF.

This clone appeared a few times. Other DNA sequences within the sample encode an identical CDR3. CDR3 amino acids: CASSSGLAYEQYF. The DNA for the CDR3 is TGTGCCAGCAGCAGCGGACTAGCCTACGAGCAGTACTTC. The rearrangement joins TRBV11-2 to TRBJ2-7; 7 nucleotides agree with TRBD2. The J segment lost 2 bases and the V segment lost 5 bases, leaving 3 bases of the junction unmatched. CDR1 and CDR2 from the germline V gene are SGHAT and FQNNGV. CDR3 size: 13 residues.

The chain uses TRBV5-6 and TRBJ1-1; D might be TRBD1 (6 bases). In germline, CDR1 is SGHDT, CDR2 YYEEEE. There are 15 residues in the CDR3. V gave up 4 bases and J gave up 5 bases, with 18 bases separating them. CDR3 sequence: CASSTGGGAQTEAFF. DNA for the CDR3: TGTGCCAGCAGCACCGGCGGGGGGGCGCAGACTGAAGCTTTCTTT.

This clone was detected only once. The rearrangement uses TRBV16 and TRBJ1-2; the D gene is possibly TRBD1 (6 bases). The CDR3 consists of 13 residues. CDR1 and CDR2 from the germline V gene are KGHSY and FQNENV. V dropped 2 bases and J dropped 6 bases, with 10 bases sitting between them. The CDR3 DNA sequence: TGTGCCAGCAGCCAAGCCCGACAGGATGGCTACACCTTC. Translated, it gives CASSQARQDGYTF.

The sample holds one count of this clone. The chain couples TRBV7-2 to TRBJ2-7; TRBD2 matches 11 bases. The CDR3 length is 16 residues. The V segment lost 1 base and the J segment 2 bases; nucleotides outside the gene matches: 4. CDR1 is SGHTA, CDR2 FQGNSA, per germline. The DNA of the CDR3 is TGTGCCAGCAGCTTAGGACTAGCGGGGCTGGCCTACGAGCAGTACTTC. Translating gives CASSLGLAGLAYEQYF.

This chain joins TRBV7-2 and TRBJ2-7; the D gene is possibly TRBD1 (6 bases). Germline CDR1 reads SGHTA; CDR2 reads FQGNSA. Trimming removed 5 bases at V and 2 bases at J, with 10 bases between. The CDR3 consists of 13 residues. The CDR3, as DNA: TGTGCCAGCAGCCCCCGGACAGCCTACGAGCAGTACTTC. Residues: CASSPRTAYEQYF.

The J gene is TRBJ2-7, the V gene TRBV13; D is possibly TRBD2 (6 bases). This CDR3 is 14 amino acids long. Trimming stripped 5 bases from V and 0 bases from J, with 11 bases between. Per the germline V gene, CDR1 is PRHDT and CDR2 is FYEKMQ (reference sequence). The CDR3 protein is CASSRGLSSYEQYF. The CDR3 DNA reads as TGTGCCAGCAGCCGGGGACTCAGCTCCTACGAGCAGTACTTC.

The chain carries TRBV30 and TRBJ1-5; weak D call: TRBD1 (5 bases). The CDR3 is made up of 15 amino acids. Trimming removed 4 bases from V and 5 bases from J, with 18 bases in between. Germline CDR1 and CDR2: GTSNPN and SVGIG (reference sequence). CDR3 nucleotide sequence: TGTGCCTGGAACTTTGGTGGGGCAGGTCATCAGCCCCAGCATTTT. Translation: CAWNFGGAGHQPQHF.

This chain joins TRBV19 and TRBJ1-5; D remains ambiguous. Germline assignment: CDR1 LNHDA and CDR2 SQIVND (reference sequence). V shed 5 bases and J shed 6 bases, with 14 bases lying between them. CDR3 length: 14 residues. The chain's CDR3 is CASSPEVGFQPQHF. The CDR3 region has the DNA TGTGCCAGTAGTCCCGAAGTTGGTTTTCAGCCCCAGCATTTT.

The CDR3 region is CASSTLLRGGLRETQYF. The CDR3 bases are TGTGCCAGCAGTACCCTCTTGCGGGGGGGCCTAAGGGAGACCCAGTACTTC. The V call is TRBV27, the J call TRBJ2-5, with 9 bases identical to TRBD2. The CDR3 totals 17 residues. Trimming cost V 5 bases and J 5 bases; bases outside gene matches: 15. Germline V gene data show CDR1 as MNHEY and CDR2 as SMNVEV (reference sequence).

The chain recombines TRBV20-1 with TRBJ2-7, with D possibly TRBD1 on 5 matching bases. The ends were cut back, 6 bases at V and 5 bases at J, with 8 bases in the middle. CDR1 is DFQATT and CDR2 is SNEGSKA in the germline V gene (reference sequence). The CDR3 contains 10 residues. CDR3 DNA: TGCAGTGCCTACAGGAACGAGCAGTACTTC. This sequence encodes CSAYRNEQYF.

This chain links TRBV28 with TRBJ2-7, with D possibly being TRBD2 (5 bases). CDR3 length: 15 residues. Per the germline V gene, CDR1 is MDHEN and CDR2 is SYDVKM. Trimming cost V 11 bases and J 0 bases, with 20 bases left between them. The CDR3 coding sequence is TGTGCCTCATACGGGCCTCTTGGGAGCTCCTACGAGCAGTACTTC. Translating gives CASYGPLGSSYEQYF.

This clone was seen only a few times. The gene calls are TRBV5-5 and TRBJ2-7, with no clear D. The V gene lost 4 bases and the J gene lost 0 bases, with 14 bases spanning the gap. The CDR3 length is 15 residues. Germline loops: CDR1 SGHKS, CDR2 YYEKEE (reference sequence). The CDR3 reads CASSPQPGSSYEQYF. The CDR3 DNA reads as TGTGCCAGCAGCCCCCAACCGGGTTCCTCCTACGAGCAGTACTTC. Complete variable domain (other parts from reference TRBV5-5 and TRBJ2-7): DAGVTQSPTHLIKTRGQQVTLRCSPISGHKSVSWYQQVLGQGPQFIFQYYEKEERGRGNFPDRFSARQFPNYSSELNVNALLLGDSALYLCASSPQPGSSYEQYFGPGTRLTVT.

This clone was seen a single time. This chain uses TRBV2 with TRBJ1-5; the D is unclear. V shed 4 bases and J shed 3 bases, with 7 bases lying between them. Looked up from germline, CDR1 is SNHLY and CDR2 is FYNNEI. This CDR3 has 13 amino acids. Here the CDR3 DNA reads TGTGCCAGCAGTGCCGATACCAATCAGCCCCAGCATTTT. Translated, it gives CASSADTNQPQHF. Using reference TRBV2 and TRBJ1-5 for the parts outside the CDR3, the full variable domain is EPEVTQTPSHQVTQMGQEVILRCVPISNHLYFYWYRQILGQKVEFLVSFYNNEISEKSEIFDDQFSVERPDGSNFTLKIRSTKLEDSAMYFCASSADTNQPQHFGDGTRLSIL.

J is TRBJ2-5 and V is TRBV4-2; 10 nucleotides match TRBD2. This CDR3 has 16 amino acids. CDR1 is LGHNA and CDR2 is YNFKEQ in the germline V gene. The J segment lost 6 bases and the V segment lost 0 bases, leaving 7 bases of the junction unmatched. The CDR3 nucleotides are TGTGCCAGCAGCCAAGATGGGGCTAGCGGGAGTCAGACCCAGTACTTC. This translates into CASSQDGASGSQTQYF.

The chain links TRBV19 to TRBJ1-1; D not resolved. Looked up from germline, CDR1 is LNHDA and CDR2 is SQIVND (reference sequence). V was trimmed by 5 bases and J by 5 bases, leaving 6 bases between them. The CDR3 totals 11 residues. The CDR3 loop is CASSFLTEAFF. CDR3 bases: TGTGCCAGTAGTTTTTTAACTGAAGCTTTCTTT.

The V call is TRBV6-5, the J call TRBJ2-7; 9 nucleotides line up with TRBD1. Germline trimming cut 4 bases from V and 5 bases from J; bases unmatched to any gene: 3. This CDR3 is 13 amino acids long. Looked up from germline, CDR1 is MNHEY and CDR2 is SVGAGI. The CDR3 protein is CASSSGTGNEQYF. CDR3 in DNA: TGTGCCAGCAGTTCCGGGACAGGGAACGAGCAGTACTTC.

The chain links TRBV4-1 to TRBJ2-3; D unclear. Trimming pared 0 bases from V and 0 bases from J, leaving 7 bases between. Germline lookup yields CDR1 MGHRA and CDR2 YSYEKL. CDR3 length equals 15 residues. CDR3 bases: TGCGCCAGCAGCCAAGATGGTATAAGCACAGATACGCAGTATTTT. This translates into CASSQDGISTDTQYF.

The gene calls are TRBV7-5 and TRBJ1-5. TRBV7-5 is flagged as a pseudogene. CDR3 length: 11 amino acids. The CDR3 bases are TGTGTCAGAAGGCATAATCAGCCCCAGCATTTT. It specifies CVRRHNQPQHF.

The chain recombines TRBV7-6 with TRBJ2-7; 8 bases fit TRBD1. Germline assignment: CDR1 SGHVS and CDR2 FNYEAQ. The CDR3 is made up of 15 amino acids. Trimming removed 3 bases from V and 0 bases from J; junction bases left unmatched: 4. CDR3 protein: CASSFDRGSSYEQYF. CDR3 DNA sequence: TGTGCCAGCAGCTTCGACAGGGGCTCCTCCTACGAGCAGTACTTC.

V usage is TRBV20-1 and J usage is TRBJ2-5; D is undetermined. This CDR3 is built from 11 residues. CDR1 DFQATT and CDR2 SNEGSKA come from the germline V gene (reference sequence). The V and J ends lost 0 bases and 3 bases respectively, with 2 bases between them. In nucleotides, the CDR3 is TGCAGTGCTAGAGAGGAAGAGACCCAGTACTTC. This gives the protein CSAREEETQYF.

The V gene is TRBV7-2, the J gene TRBJ2-1; unclear D gene. The CDR3 has 13 residues. Germline CDR1 SGHTA, CDR2 FQGNSA. V was clipped by 1 base and J by 2 bases, with 3 bases between them. The CDR3 DNA is TGTGCCAGCAGCTTAGGAACCTACAATGAGCAGTTCTTC. Translating gives CASSLGTYNEQFF.

This sequence joins TRBV5-1 and TRBJ2-5, with 9 bases fitting TRBD1. V dropped 4 bases and J dropped 4; count of bases not matched to a gene: 8. The CDR3 has 15 amino acids. CDR1 and CDR2 from the germline V gene are SGHRS and YFSETQ. CDR3 sequence: CASSLQGASRETQYF. CDR3 in DNA: TGCGCCAGCAGCCTACAGGGGGCGTCCCGAGAGACCCAGTACTTC.

This chain connects TRBV6-1 to TRBJ1-2; D unresolved. Germline loops: CDR1 MNHNS, CDR2 SASEGT. This CDR3 has 13 amino acids. The germline V and J ends were trimmed by 2 bases and 4 bases, with 8 bases remaining between them. The CDR3 loop is CASSETQSYGYTF. CDR3 sequence (DNA): TGTGCCAGCAGTGAAACTCAGTCCTATGGCTACACCTTC.

The chain recombines TRBV18 with TRBJ1-1; possible D gene TRBD1, 6 bases. Germline V lookup: CDR1 KGHSH, CDR2 LQKENI. The CDR3 spans 15 residues. Trimming left V 3 bases short and J 1 base short, with 12 bases between. The chain's CDR3 is CASSPTGISNTEAFF. The CDR3 coding sequence is TGTGCCAGCTCACCTACAGGGATCTCGAACACTGAAGCTTTCTTT.

This sequence joins TRBV11-1 and TRBJ2-7; the D gene could be TRBD1 or TRBD2 (5 bases each). CDR3 size: 16 residues. Between the trimmed V and J ends, which lost 5 bases and 7 bases, there was a span of 24 bases. In germline, CDR1 is SGHAT, CDR2 FQDESV (reference sequence). CDR3 residues: CASSQDPAGDLREQYF. CDR3 coding DNA: TGTGCCAGCAGCCAAGATCCGGCCGGGGACCTAAGAGAGCAGTACTTC. Filled out from reference TRBV11-1 and TRBJ2-7, the complete variable domain reads EAEVAQSPRYKITEKSQAVAFWCDPISGHATLYWYRQILGQGPELLVQFQDESVVDDSQLPKDRFSAERLKGVDSTLKIQPAELGDSAMYLCASSQDPAGDLREQYFGPGTRLTVT.

The chain uses TRBV19 and TRBJ2-7; no clear D gene. The CDR3 has 13 amino acids. V was shortened by 5 bases and J by 0 bases, with 8 bases between the two germline ends. Germline CDR1 reads LNHDA; CDR2 reads SQIVND (reference sequence). CDR3 residues: CASSVTASYEQYF. In DNA form, the CDR3 reads TGTGCCAGTAGTGTAACAGCCTCCTACGAGCAGTACTTC.

This clone was observed a handful of times. V is TRBV9 and J is TRBJ2-2; 8 positions agree with TRBD2. Unmatched junction bases numbered 16, after V lost 4 bases and J lost 5 bases. This CDR3 is 18 amino acids long. The germline gives CDR1 SGDLS, CDR2 YYNGEE. CDR3 residues: CASSLRGVTSVNTGELFF. For the CDR3, the DNA is TGTGCCAGCAGCCTCCGGGGGGTGACTAGCGTGAATACCGGGGAGCTGTTTTTT.

This sequence joins TRBV19 and TRBJ2-7; 8 nucleotides align to TRBD1. This CDR3 is 16 amino acids long. V shed 3 bases and J 3 bases; nucleotides not matched to a gene: 10. Germline assignment: CDR1 LNHDA and CDR2 SQIVND (reference sequence). CDR3 DNA sequence: TGTGCCAGTAGTATCGTCCACCGGGACAGGCGCTACGAGCAGTACTTC. Amino acids: CASSIVHRDRRYEQYF.